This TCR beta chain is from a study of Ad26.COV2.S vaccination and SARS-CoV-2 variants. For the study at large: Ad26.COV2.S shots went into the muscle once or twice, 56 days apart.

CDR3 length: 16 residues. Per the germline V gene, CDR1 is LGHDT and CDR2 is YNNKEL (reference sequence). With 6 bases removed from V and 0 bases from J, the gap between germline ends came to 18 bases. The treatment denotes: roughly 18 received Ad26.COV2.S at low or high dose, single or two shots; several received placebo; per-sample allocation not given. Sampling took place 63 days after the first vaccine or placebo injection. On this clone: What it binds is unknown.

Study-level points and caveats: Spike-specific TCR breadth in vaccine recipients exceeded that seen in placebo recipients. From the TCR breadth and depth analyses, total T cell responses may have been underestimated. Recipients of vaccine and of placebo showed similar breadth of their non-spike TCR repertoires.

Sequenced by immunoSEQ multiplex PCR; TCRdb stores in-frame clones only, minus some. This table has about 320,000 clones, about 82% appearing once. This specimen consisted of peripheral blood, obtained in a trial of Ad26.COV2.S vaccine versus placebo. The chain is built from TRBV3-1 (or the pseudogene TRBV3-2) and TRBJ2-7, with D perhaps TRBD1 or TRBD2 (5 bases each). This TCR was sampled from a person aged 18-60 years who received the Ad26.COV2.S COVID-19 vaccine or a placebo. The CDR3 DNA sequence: TGTGCCAGCAGTCAGATTTCCGGGACCGACTCCTACGAGCAGTACTTC. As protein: CASSQISGTDSYEQYF.